This T cell receptor beta chain was recovered during a study of cytomegalovirus exposure and HLA in healthy donors. Study details: In an early release, HLA-typed donors contributed approximately 82 million unique TCR sequences. Study outcomes and limitations: Prior analysis indicated that the majority of TCR beta V segments exhibited productivity approximately 90% or approximately 30% of the time. Relative to the 666-donor mean, N-insertions were reportedly fewer in an Asian-associated ancestry cluster in a later analysis.

As regards this clone: The antigen remains undetermined.

The PCR had 60 Vbeta and 13 Jbeta primers. TCRdb keeps only in-frame clones here, not all; method: immunoSEQ multiplex PCR. The sample records 90,000 to 140,000 clones, roughly 80% being singletons. CDR1 is SNHLY, CDR2 FYNNEI, per germline. The junction had 10 bases not matched to a gene; V was cut back by 6 bases and J by 6 bases. The CDR3 totals 14 residues. The sequence came from a man in his thirties or forties in good health and CMV-seropositive. The sequencing sample was made of PBMCs. The rearrangement links TRBV2 to TRBJ1-2; TRBD1 matches at 7 bases. The CDR3 reads CASRLEGAPHGYTF. In nucleotides, the CDR3 is TGTGCCAGCAGACTTGAGGGGGCGCCCCATGGCTACACCTTC. The full variable domain, rest sourced from reference TRBV2 and TRBJ1-2, is EPEVTQTPSHQVTQMGQEVILRCVPISNHLYFYWYRQILGQKVEFLVSFYNNEISEKSEIFDDQFSVERPDGSNFTLKIRSTKLEDSAMYFCASRLEGAPHGYTFGSGTRLTVV.